Here is one T cell receptor beta chain with its context. This sample is part of a study of blood T cell repertoires in COVID-19. Study summary: Donors in the United States, Italy and Spain gave samples during acute or convalescent COVID-19. PBMCs, B-cell-depleted T cells, or T cells provided the cDNA or gDNA that made up the material.

The CDR3 covers 15 residues. The authors' processing: Amplification from reference gene primers served as the basis for estimated nucleated cell counts. Method: immunoSEQ multiplex PCR; TCRdb's copy keeps in-frame clones and lacks some. For V, J and clone size, that table is used; D and trimming come from the DNA. The sample has approximately 210,000 clones, approximately 82% seen once. The clonotype originates from a woman aged 45-59 years with acute or convalescent COVID-19. The rearrangement joins TRBV12-2 to TRBJ2-7; TRBD1, the D gene given by the table, was not confirmed from the DNA. TRBV12-2 is designated a pseudogene. Sequencing was carried out using peripheral blood. CDR3 sequence reads: CASRRWGTGGNEQYF. Written as DNA, the CDR3 is TGTGCAAGTCGCCGCTGGGGGACAGGGGGTAACGAGCAGTACTTC.